The rows below give T cell receptor beta chains drawn from one sample of a study of T cell responses to AZD1222 COVID-19 vaccine. TCRdb's copy holds only in-frame clones and misses some; the assay was immunoSEQ multiplex PCR. Of about 98,000 clones in the sample, roughly 83% were seen once. The material sequenced was peripheral blood, taken on day 0 of AZD1222 vaccination. Receptors were obtained from an adult in good health. CDR3s include the opening cysteine and the closing phenylalanine or tryptophan. Part of the rows lack a size; the others show once, few, many or a class for expanded clones.

TRBJ1-6 | TRBV7-2 | . | CASSLTQRNSPLHF
TRBJ1-3 | TRBV5-6 | . | CASRAQYHSGNTIYF
TRBJ1-2 | TRBV28 | medium-sized | CASSSAEAQSGGYTF
TRBJ1-1 | TRBV6-2/TRBV6-3 | . | CASSRNTEAFF
TRBJ2-2 | TRBV19 | . | CASSIAETNTGELFF
TRBJ2-7 | TRBV28 | . | CASSQGSYEQYF
TRBJ1-1 | TRBV11-3 | . | CASSLRPPNTEAFF
TRBJ1-4 | TRBV5-1 | . | CASSLEATGGEKLFF
TRBJ1-1 | TRBV10-3 | once | CAISDQTGDEAFF
TRBJ1-1 | TRBV9 | . | CASSVDAGAIPAGAFF
TRBJ1-6 | TRBV27 | . | CASSLSGRGHPPLHF
TRBJ1-1 | TRBV19 | . | CASSDELNTEAFF
TRBJ1-2 | TRBV19 | . | CASRGTGSLNYGYTF
TRBJ1-2 | TRBV6-5 | . | CASSYSSGLKSGYTF
TRBJ2-7 | TRBV21-1 | . | CASSKVGQGEEQYF
TRBJ2-7 | TRBV7-8 | . | CASSLNAASASSYEQYF
TRBJ1-2 | TRBV11-3 | . | CASSLYRGTGFGYTF
TRBJ1-1 | TRBV5-1 | . | CASSLRIDMNTEAFF
TRBJ1-1 | TRBV10-3 | . | CAISEGFDAFF
TRBJ2-1 | TRBV29-1 | . | CSVGVLALLYNEQFF
TRBJ2-1 | TRBV2 | . | CASSVEPNEQFF
TRBJ1-4 | TRBV28 | . | CASSSGSIGDEKLFF
TRBJ2-7 | TRBV4-3 | . | CASSQLVAYEQYF
TRBJ1-3 | TRBV4-2 | once | CASSQDRMDWRNSGNTIYF
TRBJ2-1 | TRBV5-1 | . | CASSGGTAVYNEQFF
TRBJ2-2 | TRBV15 | . | CATSRDPMRQGMALGELFF
TRBJ1-4 | TRBV28 | . | CASYPRDRGRLGEKLFF
TRBJ2-5 | TRBV27 | . | CASSLFGTRLETQYF
TRBJ1-1 | TRBV29-1 | . | CSVISTGGVNTEAFF
TRBJ2-3 | TRBV10-2 | . | CASRTYQGSDTQYF
TRBJ2-5 | TRBV5-1 | . | CASSFGTGGQETQYF
TRBJ1-4 | TRBV7-6 | once | CASSLPSQSTNEKLFF
TRBJ1-4 | TRBV5-1 | . | CASRTRDRSEKLFF
TRBJ2-2 | TRBV2 | . | CASSYRGTGELFF
TRBJ1-5 | TRBV28 | . | CASSFRGTVFSNQPQHF
TRBJ1-2 | TRBV28 | . | CATGTEGYGYTF
TRBJ1-1 | TRBV5-5 | . | CASSFTSAVMNTEAFF
TRBJ2-5 | TRBV18 | . | CASSPGLAETQYF
TRBJ2-7 | TRBV7-9 | . | CASSLKSGTGGSSEQYF
TRBJ2-5 | TRBV7-6 | . | CASSLEMGTTQETQYF
TRBJ1-2 | TRBV9 | . | CASSVEGLTGRDGYTF
TRBJ1-5 | TRBV10-3 | . | CAIKEGSNQPQHF
TRBJ1-1 | TRBV19 | . | CASSTGLSTEAFF
TRBJ1-2 | TRBV3-1/TRBV3-2 | . | CASSRGSPPYTF
TRBJ2-3 | TRBV11-3 | once | CASTRDFTDTQYF
TRBJ2-1 | TRBV27 | . | CASSLSAGGPHEQFF